The 17 T cell receptor beta chains presented below share a single source sample, sequenced in a study of breast tumors, draining lymph nodes, adjacent tissues. TCRdb called the multiplex PCR reads again in MiXCR, with one record for every CDR3 protein. The sample has under 80,000 distinct CDR3 sequences; 43% are singletons. The specimen sequenced was breast tumor tissue. The receptors were sampled from a female donor with breast cancer. Some clones in this sample may be carry-over from other donors' samples.

The rearrangement joins TRBV6-4 to TRBJ2-7; tentative D call: TRBD1 (5 bases). Germline values: CDR1 MRHNA, CDR2 SNTAGT. The CDR3 spans 14 residues. The V and J ends lost 6 bases and 6 bases respectively, with 18 bases between them. This chain's CDR3 is CASRDRTPLGEQYF. CDR3 nucleotide sequence: TGTGCCAGCAGAGATCGGACACCGCTGGGCGAGCAGTACTTC.

This clonotype occurred many times. The V call is TRBV27, the J call TRBJ1-2; 9 bases align to TRBD1. V was pared by 8 bases and J by 3 bases, with 13 bases of the junction left unmatched. The length of the CDR3 is 16 residues. The germline CDR1 and CDR2 sequences are MNHEY and SMNVEV (reference sequence). The CDR3 region is CASGLLRDRDHYGYTF. The CDR3, as DNA: TGTGCCAGCGGGTTACTCCGGGACAGGGATCACTATGGCTACACCTTC.

This clonotype was seen repeatedly, ten times or more. The chain recombines TRBV19 with TRBJ1-4; D ambiguous. Trimming shortened V by 6 bases and J by 1 base, and 12 bases separated the two germline ends. The CDR3 contains 15 residues. CDR1 LNHDA and CDR2 SQIVND come from the germline V gene (reference sequence). The CDR3 DNA reads TGTGCCAGTAGCGACACGTTAGTAACTAATGAAAAACTGTTTTTT. The encoded protein is CASSDTLVTNEKLFF.

This clonotype was detected only a few times. The genes are TRBV7-3 and TRBJ2-5; D might be TRBD1 or TRBD2, each matching 6 bases. The germline V and J ends were trimmed by 0 bases and 0 bases, with 17 bases remaining between them. This CDR3 region has 18 residues. Germline CDR1 is SGHTA and CDR2 is FQGTGA. The CDR3 loop is CASSLTGLGGRDQETQYF. In DNA, the CDR3 is TGTGCCAGCAGCTTAACCGGGCTCGGGGGCCGTGACCAAGAGACCCAGTACTTC.

The chain has TRBV20-1 and TRBJ2-7; 7 bases align to TRBD1. V was clipped by 6 bases and J by 6 bases; unmatched bases: 14. The germline V gene encodes CDR1 DFQATT and CDR2 SNEGSKA (reference sequence). There are 14 residues in the CDR3. The CDR3 is CSAEQTGMSPEQYF. In nucleotides, the CDR3 is TGCAGTGCGGAACAGACAGGGATGTCTCCCGAGCAGTACTTC.

This clonotype was seen just once. V usage is TRBV6-5 and J usage is TRBJ1-4; D is uncertain. The ends were cut back, 8 bases at V and 0 bases at J, with 13 bases in the middle. CDR3 length: 15 amino acids. Germline lookup yields CDR1 MNHEY and CDR2 SVGAGI. The CDR3 loop is CASGYSGATNEKLFF. The CDR3 DNA sequence: TGTGCCAGCGGGTATAGCGGGGCAACTAATGAAAAACTGTTTTTT.

In its sample, this clonotype was seen many times. This may be a read error, as it is one base from a much larger clone. The chain recombines TRBV6-2 or TRBV6-3 with TRBJ2-2; D unclear. The CDR3 contains 11 residues. Germline loops: CDR1 MNHEY, CDR2 SVGEGT. V lost 11 bases and J lost 5, with 9 bases in between. CDR3 amino acids: CAASPTGELFF. The CDR3 coding sequence is TGTGCCGCATCACCTACCGGGGAGCTGTTTTTT.

This clonotype showed up many times. J is TRBJ1-5 and V is TRBV7-9; D is unresolved. The V and J ends lost 1 base and 7 bases respectively, with 5 bases between them. The V gene's germline CDR1 is SEHNR and CDR2 FQNEAQ (reference sequence). CDR3 length equals 12 residues. In DNA form, the CDR3 reads TGTGCCAGCAGCTTAGAGAGGCAGCCCCAGCATTTT. Amino acids: CASSLERQPQHF.

The rearrangement joins TRBV11-3 to TRBJ2-7; 10 bases are a match to TRBD1. This CDR3 comprises 14 residues. CDR1 is SGHNT, CDR2 YENEEA, per germline. CDR3 in amino acids: CASSDWDRGYEQCV. In DNA form, the CDR3 reads TGTGCCAGCAGCGACTGGGACAGGGGCTACGAGCAGTGCGTC.

This clonotype was detected many times. The V call is TRBV7-2, the J call TRBJ2-7, with D possibly called TRBD1 or TRBD2 (5 bases each). Looked up from germline, CDR1 is SGHTA and CDR2 is FQGNSA. V was trimmed by 3 bases and J by 6 bases, leaving 18 bases between them. The CDR3 covers 15 residues. DNA of the CDR3: TGTGCCAGCAGCTTGGTCTGGGGCAACGCGGGCGAGCAGTACTTC. The encoded protein is CASSLVWGNAGEQYF.

This clonotype was counted at least ten times. One end of the junction fails to match germline, which may point to a read error. The genes are TRBV6-6 and TRBJ1-3; D is ambiguous. CDR1 MNHNY and CDR2 SVGAGI come from the germline V gene (reference sequence). This CDR3 is 15 amino acids long. CDR3 in DNA: TGTGCCAGCAGTCACTCTCGGGAGTCACGAAACACCATATATTTT. Its translation: CASSHSRESRNTIYF.

This clonotype has at least ten counts. The J gene is TRBJ1-6, the V gene TRBV28; no firm D call. Trimming stripped 3 bases from V and 0 bases from J, with 6 bases between. The germline gives CDR1 MDHEN, CDR2 SYDVKM. CDR3 size: 15 residues. CDR3 coding DNA: TGTGCCAGCAGTTTCGTCCACTCCTATAATTCACCCCTCCACTTT. This codes for CASSFVHSYNSPLHF.

The chain joins TRBV6-4 to TRBJ1-5, with D unresolved. This CDR3 contains 14 residues. V gave up 0 bases and J gave up 3 bases, with 6 bases separating them. Germline V CDR1 and CDR2: MRHNA, SNTAGT. This CDR3 is CASSDSTNNQPQHF. CDR3 bases: TGTGCCAGCAGTGACTCGACGAACAATCAGCCCCAGCATTTT.

The table lists this clonotype with many counts. The chain is built from TRBV20-1 and TRBJ2-3, with D perhaps matching TRBD1 (5 bases). The length of the CDR3 is 16 residues. V was trimmed by 2 bases and J by 2 bases, leaving 17 bases between them. Germline-derived CDR1 and CDR2 are DFQATT and SNEGSKA (reference sequence). CDR3 sequence (DNA): TGCAGTGCTAGACCCGAGGCCCGGACATACACAGATACGCAGTATTTT. Translated, it gives CSARPEARTYTDTQYF.

This chain links TRBV7-3 with TRBJ2-2, with D tentatively TRBD2 (6 bases). Trimming removed 5 bases from V and 4 bases from J, with 14 bases in between. Germline lookup yields CDR1 SGHTA and CDR2 FQGTGA. The length of the CDR3 is 15 residues. DNA for the CDR3: TGTGCCAGCAGCGTCCTCGCGGGACTCACCGGGGAGCTGTTTTTT. Translating gives CASSVLAGLTGELFF. Based on the CDR3 plus reference TRBV7-3 and TRBJ2-2, the full variable domain is GAGVSQTPSNKVTEKGKYVELRCDPISGHTALYWYRQSLGQGPEFLIYFQGTGAADDSGLPNDRFFAVRPEGSVSTLKIQRTERGDSAVYLCASSVLAGLTGELFFGEGSRLTVL.

On this clonotype itself: It may be a read error: a sequence one base away is much more abundant. The chain employs TRBV20-1 and TRBJ1-3; possible D gene TRBD1, 5 bases. Trimming shortened V by 4 bases and J by 3 bases, and 22 bases separated the two germline ends. Germline values: CDR1 DFQATT, CDR2 SNEGSKA (reference sequence). The CDR3 spans 17 residues. CDR3 loop: CSATPTGGSLLGNTIYF. CDR3 sequence (DNA): TGCAGTGCTACCCCAACCGGGGGTAGTCTTCTTGGAAACACCATATATTTT.

In this sample, this clonotype turned up many times. This chain connects TRBV7-8 to TRBJ2-1; TRBD2 matches 8 bases. The germline CDR1 and CDR2 sequences are SGHVS and FQNEAQ. V shed 2 bases, J shed 7 bases, and the junction held 13 bases outside the gene matches. The length of the CDR3 is 17 residues. The CDR3 DNA sequence: TGTGCCAGCAGCTTAATCTCCGGGAGGGCCGGAAGGAATGAGCAGTTCTTC. Encoded protein: CASSLISGRAGRNEQFF.